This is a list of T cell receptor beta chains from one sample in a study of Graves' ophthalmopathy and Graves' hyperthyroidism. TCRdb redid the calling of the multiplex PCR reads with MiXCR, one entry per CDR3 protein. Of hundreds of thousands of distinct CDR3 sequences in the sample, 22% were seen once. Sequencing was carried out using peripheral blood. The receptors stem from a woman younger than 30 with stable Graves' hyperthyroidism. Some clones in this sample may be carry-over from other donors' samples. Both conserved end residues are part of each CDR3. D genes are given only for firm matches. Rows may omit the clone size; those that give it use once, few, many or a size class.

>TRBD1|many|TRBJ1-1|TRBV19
CASTRQGPLSYTEAFF
TGTGCCAGTACACGACAGGGGCCCCTGTCTTACACTGAAGCTTTCTTT
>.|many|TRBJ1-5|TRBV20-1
CSARDGYNQPQHF
TGCAGTGCTAGAGACGGTTACAATCAGCCCCAGCATTTT
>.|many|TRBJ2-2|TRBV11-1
CASSLGQPGGNTGELFF
TGTGCCAGCAGCTTAGGACAGCCCGGAGGGAACACCGGGGAGCTGTTTTTT
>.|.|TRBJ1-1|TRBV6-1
CASTSGAEAFF
TGTGCCAGCACCTCCGGGGCGGAAGCTTTCTTT
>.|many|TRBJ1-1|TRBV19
CASSIGTAAGTEAFF
TGTGCCAGTAGTATAGGGACAGCAGCCGGCACTGAAGCTTTCTTT
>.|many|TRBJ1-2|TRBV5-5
CASSLAWGQRDGYTF
TGTGCCAGCAGCTTGGCGTGGGGACAACGTGACGGCTACACCTTC
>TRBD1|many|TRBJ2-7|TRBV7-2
CASSGQGDRYEQYF
TGTGCCAGCAGCGGACAGGGGGATCGGTACGAGCAGTACTTC
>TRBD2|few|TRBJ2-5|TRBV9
CASSVAGAGETQYF
TGTGCCAGCAGCGTAGCTGGAGCGGGGGAGACCCAGTACTTC
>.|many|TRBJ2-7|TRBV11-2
CASSLSVAATYEQYF
TGTGCCAGCAGCTTATCGGTAGCGGCCACTTACGAGCAGTACTTC
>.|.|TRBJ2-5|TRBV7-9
CASSVPGPYQETQYF
TGTGCCAGCAGCGTCCCGGGGCCCTACCAAGAGACCCAGTACTTC
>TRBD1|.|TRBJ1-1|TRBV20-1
CSAPDRGGTEAFF
TGCAGTGCGCCCGACAGGGGTGGCACTGAAGCTTTCTTT
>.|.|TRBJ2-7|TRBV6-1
CASSEAGKLGEQYF
TGTGCCAGCAGTGAAGCGGGCAAGTTGGGGGAGCAGTACTTC
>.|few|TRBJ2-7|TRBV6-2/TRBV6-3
CASNRDVEEQYF
TGTGCCAGCAACAGGGACGTGGAAGAGCAGTACTTC
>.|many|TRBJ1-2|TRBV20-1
CSASFSYGYTF
TGCAGTGCTAGCTTTAGCTATGGCTACACCTTC
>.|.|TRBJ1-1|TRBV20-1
CSAREGSMNTEAFF
TGCAGTGCTAGAGAAGGGTCCATGAACACTGAAGCTTTCTTT
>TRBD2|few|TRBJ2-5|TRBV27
CASSFLAGGQETQYF
TGTGCCAGCAGTTTCCTAGCGGGGGGTCAAGAGACCCAGTACTTC
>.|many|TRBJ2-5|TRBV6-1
CASSPNRRPGEQETQYF
TGTGCCAGCAGCCCTAACCGTCGGCCAGGCGAACAAGAGACCCAGTACTTC
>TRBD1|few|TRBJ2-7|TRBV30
CAWNMAGGYEQYF
TGTGCCTGGAATATGGCAGGGGGCTACGAGCAGTACTTC
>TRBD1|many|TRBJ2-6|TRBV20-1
CSARDRTKPGANVLTF
TGCAGTGCGAGGGACAGAACCAAACCGGGGGCCAACGTCCTGACTTTC
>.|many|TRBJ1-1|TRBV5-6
CASSLEGRRTEAFF
TGTGCCAGCAGCTTGGAGGGGAGGAGGACTGAAGCTTTCTTT
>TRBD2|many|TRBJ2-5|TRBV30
CAWNRQGGETQYF
TGTGCCTGGAATCGCCAGGGAGGGGAGACCCAGTACTTC
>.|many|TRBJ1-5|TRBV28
CASNSGGSNQPQHF
TGTGCCAGCAATTCCGGGGGTAGCAATCAGCCCCAGCATTTT
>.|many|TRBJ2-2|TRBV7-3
CASSLRTTNTGELFF
TGTGCCAGCAGCTTAAGGACAACGAACACCGGGGAGCTGTTTTTT
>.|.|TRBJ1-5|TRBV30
CAWSRDLGVQPQHF
TGTGCCTGGAGTAGGGACCTGGGGGTTCAGCCCCAGCATTTT
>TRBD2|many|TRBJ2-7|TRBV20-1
CSARDSGRADEQYF
TGCAGTGCTAGAGATAGCGGGAGGGCCGATGAGCAGTACTTC
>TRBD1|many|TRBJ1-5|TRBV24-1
CAILRGVSNQPQHF
TGTGCCATCCTCAGGGGGGTTAGCAATCAGCCCCAGCATTTT
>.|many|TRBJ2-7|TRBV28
CASSLLRDYEQYF
TGTGCCAGCAGCTTGTTACGAGATTACGAGCAGTACTTC
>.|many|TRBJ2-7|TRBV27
CASSPVIRDSVIHEQYF
TGTGCCAGCAGCCCAGTGATTCGTGACAGCGTGATCCACGAGCAGTACTTC
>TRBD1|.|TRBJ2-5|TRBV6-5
CASSWGQGSQETQYF
TGTGCCAGCAGTTGGGGACAGGGCTCACAAGAGACCCAGTACTTC
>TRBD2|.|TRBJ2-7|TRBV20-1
CSARTSGLFRYEQYF
TGCAGTGCTAGAACTAGCGGGTTATTCCGCTACGAGCAGTACTTC
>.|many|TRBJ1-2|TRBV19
CASHSGQGNYGYTF
TGTGCCAGTCACTCGGGGCAGGGGAACTATGGCTACACCTTC
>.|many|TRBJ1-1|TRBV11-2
CASTRVRNTEAFF
TGTGCCAGCACGCGGGTCAGGAACACTGAAGCTTTCTTT
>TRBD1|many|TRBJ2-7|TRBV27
CASSILPGQGSYEQYF
TGTGCCAGCAGTATACTCCCGGGACAGGGCTCCTACGAGCAGTACTTC
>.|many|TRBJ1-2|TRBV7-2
CASSLERANYGYTF
TGTGCCAGCAGCTTAGAGAGGGCTAACTATGGCTACACCTTC